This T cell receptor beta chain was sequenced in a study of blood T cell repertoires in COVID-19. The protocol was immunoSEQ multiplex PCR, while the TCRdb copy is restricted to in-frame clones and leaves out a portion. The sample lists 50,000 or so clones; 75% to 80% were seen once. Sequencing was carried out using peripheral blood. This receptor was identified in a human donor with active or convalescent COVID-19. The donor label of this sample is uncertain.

CDR3 sequence reads: CASSEDRGQPQHF. The DNA for the CDR3 is TGCGCCAGCAGTGAAGACAGGGGACAGCCCCAGCATTTT. The chain couples TRBV10-1 to TRBJ1-5; TRBD1 matches at 8 bases. This CDR3 has 13 amino acids. Unmatched junction bases numbered 2, after V lost 3 bases and J lost 7 bases. Germline CDR1 and CDR2: WNHNN and SYGVQD (reference sequence).